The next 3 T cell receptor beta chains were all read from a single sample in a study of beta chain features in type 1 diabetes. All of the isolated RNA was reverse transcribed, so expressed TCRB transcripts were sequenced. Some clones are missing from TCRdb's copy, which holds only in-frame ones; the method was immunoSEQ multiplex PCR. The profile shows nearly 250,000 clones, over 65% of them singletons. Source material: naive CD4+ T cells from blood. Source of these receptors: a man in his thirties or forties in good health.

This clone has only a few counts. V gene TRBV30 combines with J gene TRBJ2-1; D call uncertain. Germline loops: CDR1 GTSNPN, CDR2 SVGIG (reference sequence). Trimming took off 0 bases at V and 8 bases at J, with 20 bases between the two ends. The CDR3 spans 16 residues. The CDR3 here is CAWSVLRRLSSDEQFF. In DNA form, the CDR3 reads TGTGCCTGGAGTGTACTTCGCAGGTTGAGCAGCGATGAGCAGTTCTTC.

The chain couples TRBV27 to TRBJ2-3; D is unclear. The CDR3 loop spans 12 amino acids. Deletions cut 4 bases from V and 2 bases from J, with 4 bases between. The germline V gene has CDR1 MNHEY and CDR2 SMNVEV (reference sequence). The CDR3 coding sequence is TGTGCCAGCAGTTCGAACACAGATACGCAGTATTTT. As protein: CASSSNTDTQYF.

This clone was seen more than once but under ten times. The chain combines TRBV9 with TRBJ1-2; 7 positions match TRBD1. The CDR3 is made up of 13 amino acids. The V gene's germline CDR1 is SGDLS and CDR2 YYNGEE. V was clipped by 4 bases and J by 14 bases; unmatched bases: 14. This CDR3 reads CASSPGRDSGRTF. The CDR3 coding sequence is TGTGCCAGCAGCCCTGGGAGGGACAGCGGAAGGACCTTC.